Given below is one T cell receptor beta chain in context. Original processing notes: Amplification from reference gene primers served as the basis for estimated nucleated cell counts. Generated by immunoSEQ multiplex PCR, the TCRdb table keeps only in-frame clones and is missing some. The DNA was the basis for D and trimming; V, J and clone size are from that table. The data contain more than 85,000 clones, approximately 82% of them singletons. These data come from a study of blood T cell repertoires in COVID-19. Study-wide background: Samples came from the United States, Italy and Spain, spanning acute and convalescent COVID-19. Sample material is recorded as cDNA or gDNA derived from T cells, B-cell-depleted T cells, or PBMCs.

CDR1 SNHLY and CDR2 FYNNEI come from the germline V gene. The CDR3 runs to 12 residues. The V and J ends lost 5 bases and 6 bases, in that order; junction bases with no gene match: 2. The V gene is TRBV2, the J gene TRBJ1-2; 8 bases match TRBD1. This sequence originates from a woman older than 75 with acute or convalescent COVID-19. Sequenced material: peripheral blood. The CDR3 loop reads CASSPQGDGYTF. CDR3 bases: TGTGCCAGCAGTCCACAGGGGGATGGCTACACCTTC.